This T cell receptor beta chain was documented in a study of blood T cell repertoires in COVID-19 (dated by TCRdb to 2018 to 2021). Background for the entire study: The collaborator samples originated in the United States, Italy and Spain and spanned the acute and convalescent phases of COVID-19. Where available, HLA class I and class II types were obtained from metadata supplied by the sample provider rather than from assay-based typing. Subjects who had been exposed to COVID-19, were actively infected with it, or had recovered from it provided the deeply sampled blood TCRbeta repertoires that made up the dataset. A de-identified subject ID, COVID-19 status, age in years and sex were almost always included in the sample metadata. The samples were drawn from the first 160 participants of the ongoing ImmuneRACE study and from 950 to 1,500 subjects provided by 6 global collaborators. The repertoires were released in a freely available public database intended as a resource for research on the immune response to SARS-CoV-2. The prospective study material was composed of cDNA or gDNA derived from T cells, B-cell-depleted T cells, or PBMCs.

Comment on this clone: This receptor's antigen is unknown. Qualities for individual bases were not recorded, and no much larger clone is one base off.

TCRbeta CDR3 regions were amplified from genomic DNA by means of the immunoSEQ Assay, a bias-controlled multiplex PCR. On the study's bioinformatics: The number of nucleated cells in each sample was estimated from the amplification of reference gene primers within the assay. To quantify the absolute abundance of each unique TCRbeta CDR3 rearrangement, sequence reads were collapsed and filtered. Productive Simpson clonality was computed per sample as the square root of Simpson's diversity index over productive rearrangements. As stored in TCRdb, this immuneACCESS dataset retains in-frame rearrangements with V and J assigned. A fraction of the clones does not appear; measured against another copy, unresolved V genes explain less than half of the discrepancy, and the remainder lacks a known reason. V, J and clone size are taken as reported in that table, and D and trimming were inferred from the DNA itself. Across this sample there are 250,000 to 350,000 clones, with over 75% seen only once. About 3.9% of the sample is taken by the ten largest.

The CDR3 spans 15 residues, from the cysteine through the phenylalanine. The CDR3 DNA has 45 bases and is translated from base 1. Relative to germline, V is missing 4 bases and J is missing 3 bases, with 2 bases of the junction outside any gene match. The germline V gene gives CDR1 as SGHTA and CDR2 as FQGNSA. Points the paper makes about the study in general: The amount of clinical and demographic metadata varied by source and participant and was provided uncurated.

Collaborating institutions collected whole blood in K2EDTA tubes following their own protocols. Collaborator samples were shipped for TCRbeta analysis as frozen whole blood, isolated PBMCs, or DNA extracted from either sample type. The chain is made from TRBV7-2 and TRBJ2-7, with 14 bases aligning to TRBD2. The receptor was derived from a woman in her fifties or sixties with active or convalescent COVID-19. The specimen sequenced was peripheral blood. The nucleotide sequence reads as follows: TGTGCCAGCAGCTCTGGACTAGCGGGGGGCTACGAGCAGTACTTC. The translation is CASSSGLAGGYEQYF. Extended through the reference TRBV7-2 and TRBJ2-7 proteins, this CDR3 yields the full variable domain: GAGVSQSPSNKVTEKGKDVELRCDPISGHTALYWYRQSLGQGLEFLIYFQGNSAPDKSGLPSDRFSAERTGGSVSTLTIQRTQQEDSAVYLCASSSGLAGGYEQYFGPGTRLTVT.